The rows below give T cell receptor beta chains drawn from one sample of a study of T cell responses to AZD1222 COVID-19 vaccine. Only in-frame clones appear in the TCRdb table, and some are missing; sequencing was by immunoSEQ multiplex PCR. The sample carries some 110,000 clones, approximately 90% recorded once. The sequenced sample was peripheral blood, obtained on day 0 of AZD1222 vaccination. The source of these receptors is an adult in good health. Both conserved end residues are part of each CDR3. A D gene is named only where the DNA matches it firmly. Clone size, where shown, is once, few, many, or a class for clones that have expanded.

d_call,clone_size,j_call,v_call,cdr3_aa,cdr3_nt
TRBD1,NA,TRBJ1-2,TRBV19,CASSTHRGDGYTF,TGTGCCAGTAGTACCCACAGGGGGGACGGCTACACCTTC
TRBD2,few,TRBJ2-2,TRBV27,CASSLWGSGRAVRSGELFF,TGTGCCAGCAGTTTATGGGGTAGCGGGAGGGCCGTAAGGAGCGGGGAGCTGTTTTTT
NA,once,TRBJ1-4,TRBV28,CASSLTQANEKLFF,TGTGCCAGCAGTTTAACCCAGGCTAATGAAAAACTGTTTTTT
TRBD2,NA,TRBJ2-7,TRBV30,CAWSGTSGRGYEQYF,TGTGCCTGGAGTGGAACTAGCGGGAGAGGGTACGAGCAGTACTTC
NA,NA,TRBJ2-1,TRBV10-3,CAIGGGNEQFF,TGTGCCATCGGAGGAGGGAATGAGCAGTTCTTC
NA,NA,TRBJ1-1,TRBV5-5,CASQPEGGTTEAFF,TGTGCCAGCCAACCCGAGGGGGGTACCACTGAAGCTTTCTTT
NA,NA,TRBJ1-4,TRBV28,CASSAPGHGDEKLFF,TGTGCCAGCAGTGCCCCGGGACACGGGGATGAAAAACTGTTTTTT
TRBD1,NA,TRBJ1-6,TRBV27,CASGPSDRGSPLHF,TGTGCCAGCGGACCTTCGGACAGGGGATCACCCCTCCACTTT
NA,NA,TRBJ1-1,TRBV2,CASIGVMNTEAFF,TGTGCCAGCATTGGTGTTATGAACACTGAAGCTTTCTTT
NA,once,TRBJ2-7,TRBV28,CASSFRGTGEQYF,TGTGCCAGCAGTTTTCGCGGGACCGGCGAGCAGTACTTC
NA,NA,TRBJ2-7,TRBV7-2,CASSSAYEQYF,TGTGCCAGCAGCTCGGCCTACGAGCAGTACTTC
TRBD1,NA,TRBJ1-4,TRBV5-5,CASNQGDIGGKLFF,TGTGCCAGCAACCAGGGGGACATAGGCGGAAAACTGTTTTTT
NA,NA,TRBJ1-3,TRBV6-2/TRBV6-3,CASSFGEVGNTIYF,TGTGCCAGCAGTTTCGGAGAAGTAGGAAACACCATATATTTT
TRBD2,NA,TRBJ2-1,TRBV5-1,CASSFLSGGGDNEQFF,TGCGCCAGCAGCTTCCTTTCGGGAGGAGGTGACAATGAGCAGTTCTTC
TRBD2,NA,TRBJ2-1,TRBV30,CAMGLAGGPGEFF,TGTGCCATGGGACTAGCGGGAGGGCCGGGTGAGTTCTTC
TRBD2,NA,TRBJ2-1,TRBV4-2,CASSQVAGRYNEQFF,TGTGCCAGCAGCCAAGTAGCGGGAAGGTACAATGAGCAGTTCTTC
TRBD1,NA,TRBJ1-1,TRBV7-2,CASRPGQGGWFHTEAFF,TGTGCCAGCAGACCGGGACAGGGAGGTTGGTTTCACACTGAAGCTTTCTTT
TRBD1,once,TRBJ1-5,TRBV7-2,CASSLDRGGQGLQPQHF,TGTGCCAGCAGCTTAGATAGAGGGGGACAGGGTTTACAGCCCCAGCATTTT
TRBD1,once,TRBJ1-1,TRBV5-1,CASSSGGTEFRNTEAFF,TGCGCCAGCAGCTCAGGGGGGACAGAGTTTAGGAACACTGAAGCTTTCTTT
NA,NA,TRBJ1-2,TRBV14,CASSPARGSNYGYTF,TGTGCCAGCAGCCCAGCTCGGGGGTCTAACTATGGCTACACCTTC
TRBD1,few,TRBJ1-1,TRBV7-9,CASSSGTVDTEAFF,TGTGCCAGCAGCTCGGGGACAGTTGACACTGAAGCTTTCTTT
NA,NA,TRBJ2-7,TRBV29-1,CSVGQGFYEQYF,TGCAGCGTTGGGCAGGGGTTCTACGAGCAGTACTTC
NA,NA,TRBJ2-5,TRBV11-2,CASSLGWETQYF,TGTGCCAGCAGCTTAGGGTGGGAGACCCAGTACTTC
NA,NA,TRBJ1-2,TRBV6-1,CASSEALGDYGYTF,TGTGCCAGCAGTGAAGCGCTAGGGGACTATGGCTACACCTTC
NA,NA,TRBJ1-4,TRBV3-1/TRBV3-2,CASSPSEGEKLFF,TGTGCCAGCAGCCCCTCTGAGGGAGAAAAACTGTTTTTT
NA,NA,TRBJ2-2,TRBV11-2,CASSFNTGELFF,TGTGCCAGCAGCTTTAACACCGGGGAGCTGTTTTTT
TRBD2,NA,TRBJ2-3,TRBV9,CASSPGLAEVTDTQYF,TGTGCCAGCAGCCCGGGACTAGCGGAAGTCACAGATACGCAGTATTTT
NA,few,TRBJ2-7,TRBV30,CAWSVKALGKSEQYF,TGTGCCTGGAGTGTAAAGGCCTTGGGGAAGAGCGAGCAGTACTTC
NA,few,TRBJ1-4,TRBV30,CAWSPQIKKLFF,TGTGCCTGGAGTCCTCAAATTAAAAAACTGTTTTTT
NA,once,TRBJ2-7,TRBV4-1,CASSQGAGVAYEQYF,TGCGCCAGCAGCCAAGGGGCAGGGGTAGCCTACGAGCAGTACTTC
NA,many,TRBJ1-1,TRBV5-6,CASSLVGDRLVTEAFF,TGTGCCAGCAGCTTGGTCGGTGACAGGCTGGTCACTGAAGCTTTCTTT
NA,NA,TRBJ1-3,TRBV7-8,CASSLGWGSGNTIYF,TGTGCCAGCAGCTTAGGATGGGGGTCTGGAAACACCATATATTTT
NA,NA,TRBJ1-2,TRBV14,CASSQNRFYGYTF,TGTGCCAGCAGCCAAAATAGGTTTTATGGCTACACCTTC
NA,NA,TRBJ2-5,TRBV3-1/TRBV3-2,CASSQRQLQETQYF,TGTGCCAGCAGCCAAAGACAGTTACAAGAGACCCAGTACTTC
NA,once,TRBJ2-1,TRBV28,CASRTAGTLIQFF,TGTGCCAGCAGAACCGCCGGGACATTAATACAGTTCTTC
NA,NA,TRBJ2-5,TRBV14,CASSQYVQETQYF,TGTGCCAGCAGCCAGTACGTCCAAGAGACCCAGTACTTC
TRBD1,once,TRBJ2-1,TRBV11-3,CASSVNRQGYNEQFF,TGTGCCAGCAGCGTCAACAGACAGGGATACAATGAGCAGTTCTTC
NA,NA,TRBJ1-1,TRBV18,CASSAVTEAFF,TGTGCCAGCTCAGCTGTCACTGAAGCTTTCTTT
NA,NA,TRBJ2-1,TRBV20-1,CSAAGKWQFF,TGCAGTGCCGCGGGGAAATGGCAGTTCTTC
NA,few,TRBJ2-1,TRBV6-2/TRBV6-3,CASSLTVEQFF,TGTGCCAGCAGCCTTACAGTTGAGCAGTTCTTC
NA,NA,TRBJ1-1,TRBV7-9,CASGRHDTEAFF,TGTGCCAGCGGCCGACATGACACTGAAGCTTTCTTT
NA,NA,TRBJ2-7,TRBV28,CASSPGLFSYEQYF,TGTGCCAGCAGTCCGGGACTTTTCTCCTACGAGCAGTACTTC
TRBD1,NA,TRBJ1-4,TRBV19,CASSPTGAEGYEKLFF,TGTGCCAGTAGTCCTACAGGGGCCGAGGGGTATGAAAAACTGTTTTTT
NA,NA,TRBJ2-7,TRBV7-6,CASSSQSGFNYEQYF,TGTGCCAGCAGCTCCCAGAGCGGGTTTAACTACGAGCAGTACTTC
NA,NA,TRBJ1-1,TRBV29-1,CSVTRGPAFF,TGCAGCGTTACCCGGGGGCCAGCTTTCTTT
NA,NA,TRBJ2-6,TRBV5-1,CASSLDGVGANVLTF,TGCGCCAGCAGCTTGGATGGGGTTGGGGCCAACGTCCTGACTTTC
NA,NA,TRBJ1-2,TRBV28,CAIGPPDNYGYTF,TGTGCCATCGGGCCCCCGGATAACTATGGCTACACCTTC
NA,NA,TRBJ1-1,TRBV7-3,CASSSTGGWDTEAFF,TGTGCCAGCAGTTCCACGGGAGGGTGGGACACTGAAGCTTTCTTT
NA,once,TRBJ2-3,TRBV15,CATSRGDSGSTDTQYF,TGTGCCACCAGCAGAGGGGATAGCGGTAGCACAGATACGCAGTATTTT
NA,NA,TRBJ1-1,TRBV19,CASSILEHTEAFF,TGTGCCAGTAGTATCTTGGAGCACACTGAAGCTTTCTTT
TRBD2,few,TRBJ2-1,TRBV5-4,CASSLEGGRAYNEQFF,TGTGCCAGCAGCTTGGAGGGCGGGAGGGCGTACAATGAGCAGTTCTTC